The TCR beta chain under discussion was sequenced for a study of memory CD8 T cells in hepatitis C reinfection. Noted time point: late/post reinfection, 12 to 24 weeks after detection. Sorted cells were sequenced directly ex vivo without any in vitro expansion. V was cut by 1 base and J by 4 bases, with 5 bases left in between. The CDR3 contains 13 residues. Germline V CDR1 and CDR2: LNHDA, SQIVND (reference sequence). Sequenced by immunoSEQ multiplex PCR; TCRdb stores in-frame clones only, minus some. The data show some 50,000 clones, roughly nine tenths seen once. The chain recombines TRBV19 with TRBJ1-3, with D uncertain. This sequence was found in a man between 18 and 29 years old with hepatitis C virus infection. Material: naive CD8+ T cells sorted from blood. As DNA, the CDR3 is TGTGCCAGTAGTATAGCTACGGGAAACACCATATATTTT. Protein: CASSIATGNTIYF. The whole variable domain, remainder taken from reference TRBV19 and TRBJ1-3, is DGGITQSPKYLFRKEGQNVTLSCEQNLNHDAMYWYRQDPGQGLRLIYYSQIVNDFQKGDIAEGYSVSREKKESFPLTVTSAQKNPTAFYLCASSIATGNTIYFGEGSWLTVV.